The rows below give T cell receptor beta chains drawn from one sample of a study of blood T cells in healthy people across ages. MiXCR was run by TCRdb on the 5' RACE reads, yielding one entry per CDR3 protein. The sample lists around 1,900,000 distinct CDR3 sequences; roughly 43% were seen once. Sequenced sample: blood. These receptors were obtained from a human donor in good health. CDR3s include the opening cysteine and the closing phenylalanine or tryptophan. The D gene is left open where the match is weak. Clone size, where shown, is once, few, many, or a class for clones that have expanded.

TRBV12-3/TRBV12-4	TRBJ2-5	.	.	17	TGTGCCAGCAGTTTATCTGTGGCGTGGGGACACGGAGAGACCCAGTACTTC	CASSLSVAWGHGETQYF
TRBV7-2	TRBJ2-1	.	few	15	TGTGCCAGCAGCTTAGGGGGCGTTTTGAGCAATGAGCAGTTCTTC	CASSLGGVLSNEQFF
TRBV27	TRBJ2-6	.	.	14	TGTGCCAGCGCACGGGAGCGGGGGGCCAACGTCCTGACTTTC	CASARERGANVLTF
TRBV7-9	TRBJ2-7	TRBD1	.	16	TGTGCCAGCAGCTTAGCCCCGACAGGGGGCCCTTACGAGCAGTACTTC	CASSLAPTGGPYEQYF
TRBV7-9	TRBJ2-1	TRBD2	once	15	TGTGCCAGCAGCCGTTCGATCGGGAGGGTGAATGAGCAGTTCTTC	CASSRSIGRVNEQFF
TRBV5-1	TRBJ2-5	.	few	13	TGCGCCAGCAGATTGTCAGGGCTTGAGACCCAGTACTTC	CASRLSGLETQYF
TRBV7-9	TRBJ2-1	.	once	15	TGTGCCAGCAGCTTAGGGACAGTGACCTACAATGGGCAGTTCTTC	CASSLGTVTYNGQFF
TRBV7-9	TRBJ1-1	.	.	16	TGTGCCAGCAGACATAGGGTAGGGGGATGGGACACTGAAGCTTTCTTT	CASRHRVGGWDTEAFF
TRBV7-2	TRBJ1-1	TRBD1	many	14	TGTGCCAGCAGTCTAACAGGGGATGGCACTGAAGCTTTCTTT	CASSLTGDGTEAFF
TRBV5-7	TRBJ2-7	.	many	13	TGTGCCAGCAGCTTGGGGTATGCAGACGAGCAGTACTTC	CASSLGYADEQYF
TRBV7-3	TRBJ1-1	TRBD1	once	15	TGTGCCAGCAGCCGACAGGGCGCAACGAACACTGAAGCTTTCTTT	CASSRQGATNTEAFF
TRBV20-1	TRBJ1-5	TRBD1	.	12	TGCAGGGGGGGTCAGGGGGGACAGCCCCAGCATTTT	CRGGQGGQPQHF
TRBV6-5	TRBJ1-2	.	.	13	TGTGCCAGCAGTACCGGGGTTAGCTATGGCTACACCTTC	CASSTGVSYGYTF
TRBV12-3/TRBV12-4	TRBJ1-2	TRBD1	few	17	TGTGCCAGTATGACCCCCACGTCGGACAGGGGCCTGAGAGGCTACACCTTC	CASMTPTSDRGLRGYTF
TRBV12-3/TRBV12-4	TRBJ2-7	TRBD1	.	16	TGTGCCATACAATCGGCGGGACAGGTCAGAACCTACGAGCAGTACTTC	CAIQSAGQVRTYEQYF
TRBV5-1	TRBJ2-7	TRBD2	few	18	TGCGCCAGCAGCTCGGGACTAGCGGGGGGGCCTAGCTCCTACGAGCAGTACTTC	CASSSGLAGGPSSYEQYF
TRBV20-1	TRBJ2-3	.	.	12	TGCAGTGCTAGCACGGACATGGATACGCAGTATTTT	CSASTDMDTQYF
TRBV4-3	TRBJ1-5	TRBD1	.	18	TGCGCCAGCAGCCAAGTGTACGGTGCAGGGGGGAGCAATCAGCCCCAGCATTTT	CASSQVYGAGGSNQPQHF
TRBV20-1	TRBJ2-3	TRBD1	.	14	TGCAGTGCTTACTTTCGACAGGGTGCAGATACGCAGTATTTT	CSAYFRQGADTQYF
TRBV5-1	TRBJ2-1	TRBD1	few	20	TGCGCCAGCAGCGCGGGTTCGGACAGGGGGCCCGGAAGCTCCTACAATGAGCAGTTCTTC	CASSAGSDRGPGSSYNEQFF
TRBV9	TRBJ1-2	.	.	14	TGTGCCAGCAGCGTAGAGGGTGGTAGCTATGGCTACACCTTC	CASSVEGGSYGYTF
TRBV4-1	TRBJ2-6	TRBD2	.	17	TGCGCCAGCAGCCAGGGAGGGAGGACCTCTGGGGCCAACGTCCTGACTTTC	CASSQGGRTSGANVLTF
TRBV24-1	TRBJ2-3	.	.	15	TGTGCCACCAGTGACCTACTTGGGGACACAGATACGCAGTATTTT	CATSDLLGDTDTQYF
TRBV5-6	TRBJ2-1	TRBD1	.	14	TGTGCCAGCATCACCGGGACAGGGGGTAATGAGCAGTTCTTC	CASITGTGGNEQFF
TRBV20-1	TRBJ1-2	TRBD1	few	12	TGCATGACAGGGAACTTAAACTATGGCTACACCTTC	CMTGNLNYGYTF
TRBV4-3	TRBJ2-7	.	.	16	TGCGCCAGCAGCCAAGTGGAGGGTAGCTCCTACAATGAGCAGTACTTC	CASSQVEGSSYNEQYF
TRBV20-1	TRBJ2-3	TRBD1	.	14	TGCAGTGCTCCCCGGACAGGGCGCTCAGATACGCAGTATTTT	CSAPRTGRSDTQYF
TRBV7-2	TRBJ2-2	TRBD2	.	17	TGTGCCAGCAGCTTAGATGTGATAGCGGGGGTGACCGGGGAGCTGTTTTTT	CASSLDVIAGVTGELFF
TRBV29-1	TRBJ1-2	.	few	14	TGCAGCGTTGGGGGTAGGGGCGTATCAGATGGCTACACCTTC	CSVGGRGVSDGYTF
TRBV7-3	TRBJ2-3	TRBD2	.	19	TGTGCCAGCAGCTTAAAGCCCCGACTAGCGGGGGCCCCCACAGATACGCAGTATTTT	CASSLKPRLAGAPTDTQYF
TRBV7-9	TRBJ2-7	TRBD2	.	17	TGTGCCAGCAGCCCCGAAGAAGCGGGATACCTCTCCTACGAGCAGTACTTC	CASSPEEAGYLSYEQYF
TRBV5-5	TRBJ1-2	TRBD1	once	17	TGTGCCAGCACCCACGGGGACAGGGGCTATCTTAACTATGGCTACACCTTC	CASTHGDRGYLNYGYTF
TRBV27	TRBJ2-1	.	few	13	TGTGCCAGCAGTTTACAGCCCTACAATGAGCAGTTCTTC	CASSLQPYNEQFF
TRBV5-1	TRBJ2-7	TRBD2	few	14	TGCGCCAGCAGCCCCGATTGGGGCGGGGGGGAGCAGTACTTC	CASSPDWGGGEQYF
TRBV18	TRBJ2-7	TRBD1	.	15	TGTGCCAGCTCACCCTCTCCGGGACAGGGGGGCGAGCAGTACTTC	CASSPSPGQGGEQYF
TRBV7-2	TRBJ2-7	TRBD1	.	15	TGTGCCAGCAGCACTGCAGGGGGCTCTAATAACGAGCAGTACTTC	CASSTAGGSNNEQYF
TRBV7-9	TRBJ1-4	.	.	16	TGTGCCAGCAGCTTTTCTCCAGGGTCGGGGGAGGAAAAACTGTTTTTT	CASSFSPGSGEEKLFF
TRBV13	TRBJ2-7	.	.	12	TGTGCCAGCGGCGTGGCCCCGTACGAGCAGTACTTC	CASGVAPYEQYF
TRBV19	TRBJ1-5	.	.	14	TGTGCCAGTAGTATAATAGGACGGACTCAGCCCCAGCATTTT	CASSIIGRTQPQHF
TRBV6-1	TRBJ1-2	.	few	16	TGTGCCAGCAGTTCGTCAGACGAAGCCTATGTGTGGGGCTACACCTTC	CASSSSDEAYVWGYTF
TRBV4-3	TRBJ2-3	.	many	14	TGCGCCAGCAGCCAAGACACCAGCACAGATACGCAGTATTTT	CASSQDTSTDTQYF
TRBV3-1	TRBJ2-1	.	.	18	TGTGCCAGCAGCCAAGATAGCTGGACTGTAGCCTCCTACAATGAGCAGTTCTTC	CASSQDSWTVASYNEQFF
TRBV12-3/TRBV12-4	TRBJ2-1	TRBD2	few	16	TGTGCCAGCAGTTTCGGGACTAGCGGGGGTCACAATGAGCAGTTCTTC	CASSFGTSGGHNEQFF
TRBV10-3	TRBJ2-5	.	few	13	TGTGCCATCAGTCTCAGGCAGGGAGAGACCCAGTACTTC	CAISLRQGETQYF
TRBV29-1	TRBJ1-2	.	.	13	TGCAGCGTTGTGGCGGGTCCGGTCTATGGCTACACCTTC	CSVVAGPVYGYTF
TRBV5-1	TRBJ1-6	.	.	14	TGCGCCAGCAGCTTGGCTACGTCGGATTCACCCCTCCACTTT	CASSLATSDSPLHF
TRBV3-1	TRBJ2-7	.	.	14	TGTGCCAGCAGCCAAGATTGGGGTTTTTACGAGCAGTACTTC	CASSQDWGFYEQYF
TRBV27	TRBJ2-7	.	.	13	TGTGCCAGCAGTGCCTTCGGGGGCTACGAGCAGTACTTC	CASSAFGGYEQYF
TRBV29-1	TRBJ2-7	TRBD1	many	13	TGCAGCGTTGCGACAGGGGGCAACTACGAGCAGTACTTC	CSVATGGNYEQYF
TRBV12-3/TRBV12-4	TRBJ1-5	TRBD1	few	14	TGTGCCAGCAGTCCGGACAGGGGCTACACGCCCCAGCATTTT	CASSPDRGYTPQHF
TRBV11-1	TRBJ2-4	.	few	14	TGTGCCAGCAGCTTCGCGCTTTTGGGGAACATTCAGTACTTC	CASSFALLGNIQYF